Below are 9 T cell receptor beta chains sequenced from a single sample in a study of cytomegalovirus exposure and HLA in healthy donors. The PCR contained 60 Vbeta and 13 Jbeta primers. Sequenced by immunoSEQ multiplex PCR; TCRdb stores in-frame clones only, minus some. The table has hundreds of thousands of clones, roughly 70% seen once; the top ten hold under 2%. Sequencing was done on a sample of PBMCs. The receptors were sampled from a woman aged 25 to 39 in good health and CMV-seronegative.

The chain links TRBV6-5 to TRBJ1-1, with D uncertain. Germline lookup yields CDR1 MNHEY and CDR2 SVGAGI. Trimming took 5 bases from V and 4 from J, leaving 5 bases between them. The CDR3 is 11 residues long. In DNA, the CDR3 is TGTGCCAGCAGTGGAGGCACTGAAGCTTTCTTT. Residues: CASSGGTEAFF.

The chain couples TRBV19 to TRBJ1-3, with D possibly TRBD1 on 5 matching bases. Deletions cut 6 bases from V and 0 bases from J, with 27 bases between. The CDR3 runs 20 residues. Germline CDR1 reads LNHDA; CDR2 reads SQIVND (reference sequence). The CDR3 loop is CASSHGGESKGYSSGNTIYF. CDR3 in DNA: TGTGCCAGTAGCCATGGAGGGGAAAGTAAGGGTTACAGCTCTGGAAACACCATATATTTT.

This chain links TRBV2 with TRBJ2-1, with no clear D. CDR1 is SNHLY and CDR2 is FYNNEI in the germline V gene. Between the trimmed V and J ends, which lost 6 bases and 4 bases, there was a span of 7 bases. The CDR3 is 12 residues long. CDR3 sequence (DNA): TGTGCCAGCAGGATCGGGTACAATGAGCAGTTCTTC. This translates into CASRIGYNEQFF.

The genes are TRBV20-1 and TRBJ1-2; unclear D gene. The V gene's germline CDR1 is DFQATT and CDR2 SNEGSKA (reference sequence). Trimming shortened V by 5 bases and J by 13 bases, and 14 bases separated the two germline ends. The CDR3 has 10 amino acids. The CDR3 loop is CSAPPGRPTF. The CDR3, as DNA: TGCAGTGCTCCACCTGGGCGTCCCACCTTC.

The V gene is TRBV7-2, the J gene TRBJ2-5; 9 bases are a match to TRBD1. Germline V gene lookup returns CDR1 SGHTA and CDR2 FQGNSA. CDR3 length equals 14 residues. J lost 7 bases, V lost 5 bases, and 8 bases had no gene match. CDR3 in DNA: TGTGCCAGCAGCCCGCGGGACAGGGTCGGGACCCAGTACTTC. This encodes CASSPRDRVGTQYF.

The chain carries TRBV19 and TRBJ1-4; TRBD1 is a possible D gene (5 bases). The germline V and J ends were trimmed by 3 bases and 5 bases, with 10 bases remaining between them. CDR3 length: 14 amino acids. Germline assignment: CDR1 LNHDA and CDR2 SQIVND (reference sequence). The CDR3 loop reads CASSMRGLNEKLFF. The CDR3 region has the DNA TGTGCCAGTAGTATGAGGGGACTCAATGAAAAACTGTTTTTT. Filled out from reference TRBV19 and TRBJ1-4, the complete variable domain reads DGGITQSPKYLFRKEGQNVTLSCEQNLNHDAMYWYRQDPGQGLRLIYYSQIVNDFQKGDIAEGYSVSREKKESFPLTVTSAQKNPTAFYLCASSMRGLNEKLFFGSGTQLSVL.

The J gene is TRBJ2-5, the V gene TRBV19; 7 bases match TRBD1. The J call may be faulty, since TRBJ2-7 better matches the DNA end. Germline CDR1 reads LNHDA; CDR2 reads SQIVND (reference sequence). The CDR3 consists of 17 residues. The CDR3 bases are TGTGCCAGTAGTATGAATGGCAGACAGGGAAACTTCTACGAGCAGTACTTC. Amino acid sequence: CASSMNGRQGNFYEQYF.

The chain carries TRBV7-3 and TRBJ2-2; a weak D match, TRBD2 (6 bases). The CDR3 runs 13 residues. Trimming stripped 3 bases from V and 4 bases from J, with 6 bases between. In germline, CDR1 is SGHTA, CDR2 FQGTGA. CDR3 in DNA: TGTGCCAGCAGCTTGGAGGGCACCGGGGAGCTGTTTTTT. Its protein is CASSLEGTGELFF.

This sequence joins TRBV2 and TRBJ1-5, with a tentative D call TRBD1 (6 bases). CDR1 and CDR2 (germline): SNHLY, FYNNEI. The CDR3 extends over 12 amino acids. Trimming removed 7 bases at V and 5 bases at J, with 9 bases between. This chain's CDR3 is CASKDSYQPQHF. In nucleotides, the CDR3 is TGTGCCAGCAAGGACAGTTATCAGCCCCAGCATTTT.